This T cell receptor (beta chain) was captured in a study of blood T cell repertoires in COVID-19. Study details: COVID-19 samples, acute and convalescent, were from the United States, Italy and Spain. From T cells, B-cell-depleted T cells, or PBMCs came the material, which was cDNA or gDNA.

Points on this clone: Distinct nucleotide sequences in the sample also encode this CDR3.

The table came from immunoSEQ multiplex PCR; TCRdb's copy has only in-frame clones and leaves some out. The data show 250,000 to 300,000 clones, 70% to 90% seen once. Trimming took 0 bases from V and 3 from J, leaving 6 bases between them. CDR3 size: 13 residues. Germline V CDR1 and CDR2: SGDLS, YYNGEE. The TCR was taken from a woman in her seventies with acute or convalescent COVID-19. The chain uses TRBV9 and TRBJ1-1, with D uncertain. The sample was peripheral blood. The CDR3 region is CASSVAGDTEAFF. CDR3 sequence (DNA): TGTGCCAGCAGCGTAGCCGGGGACACTGAAGCTTTCTTT.